Presented here are 2 T cell receptor beta chains from one specimen sequenced in a study of T cells in Graves' hyperthyroidism and ophthalmopathy. TCR beta CDR3 sequences were amplified from RNA transcripts. HTBI primers were the set used in a first-round RT-PCR of the TCR CDR3. MiXCR was run by TCRdb on the multiplex PCR reads, yielding one entry per CDR3 protein. This sample has roughly 600,000 distinct CDR3 sequences, with about 14% found just once. Sequencing input: blood. Every receptor here comes from a woman aged 45-59 years with Graves' ophthalmopathy.

This clonotype was counted a few times. V is TRBV20-1 and J is TRBJ2-1; TRBD2 agrees at 9 bases. Per germline, CDR1 DFQATT and CDR2 SNEGSKA (reference sequence). This CDR3 is 12 amino acids long. The CDR3 region is CTRTSANNEQFF. The CDR3 region has the DNA TGCACGCGGACTAGCGCCAACAATGAGCAGTTCTTC.

In its sample, this clonotype was seen many times. The chain uses TRBV11-3 and TRBJ2-5, with 10 bases matching TRBD2. CDR1 SGHNT and CDR2 YENEEA come from the germline V gene. This CDR3 has 15 residues. J gave up 5 bases and V 4 bases, and 7 bases lay outside the gene matches. The CDR3 loop is CASSSLAGVGETQYF. The CDR3 DNA reads TGTGCCAGCAGCTCTCTAGCGGGAGTGGGGGAGACCCAGTACTTC. Using reference TRBV11-3 and TRBJ2-5 for the parts outside the CDR3, the full variable domain is EAGVVQSPRYKIIEKKQPVAFWCNPISGHNTLYWYLQNLGQGPELLIRYENEEAVDDSQLPKDRFSAERLKGVDSTLKIQPAELGDSAVYLCASSSLAGVGETQYFGPGTRLLVL.